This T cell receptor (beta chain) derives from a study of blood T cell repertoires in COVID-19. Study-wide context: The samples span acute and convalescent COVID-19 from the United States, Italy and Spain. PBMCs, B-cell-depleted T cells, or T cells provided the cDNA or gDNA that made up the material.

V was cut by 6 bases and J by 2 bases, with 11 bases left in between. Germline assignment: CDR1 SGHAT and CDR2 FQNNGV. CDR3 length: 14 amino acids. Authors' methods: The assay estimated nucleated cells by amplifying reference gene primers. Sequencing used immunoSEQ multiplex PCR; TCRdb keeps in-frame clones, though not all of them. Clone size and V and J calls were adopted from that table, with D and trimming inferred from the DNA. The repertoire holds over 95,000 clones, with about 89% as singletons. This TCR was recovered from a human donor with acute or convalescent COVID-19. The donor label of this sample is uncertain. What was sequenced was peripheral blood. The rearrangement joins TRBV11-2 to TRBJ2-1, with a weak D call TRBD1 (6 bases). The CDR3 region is CASRTGQTYNEQFF. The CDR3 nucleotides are TGTGCCAGCAGAACCGGACAGACCTACAATGAGCAGTTCTTC.